Listed here are 29 T cell receptor beta chains from one sample, sequenced in a study of cytomegalovirus exposure and HLA in healthy donors. The PCR used 60 Vbeta and 13 Jbeta primers. The table came from immunoSEQ multiplex PCR; TCRdb's copy has only in-frame clones and leaves some out. Among under 200,000 clones listed, 68% were seen once. Sequencing was performed on PBMCs. Receptor source: a woman aged 40 to 50 in good health and CMV-seropositive.

V gene TRBV7-3 combines with J gene TRBJ2-7, with TRBD2 matching 10 bases. Trimming cost V 5 bases and J 7 bases; bases outside gene matches: 11. The CDR3 loop spans 15 amino acids. Germline V CDR1 and CDR2: SGHTA, FQGTGA. The CDR3 nucleotides read TGTGCCAGCAGCCCCATAGCGGGGGGCCATGGGGAGCAGTACTTC. This encodes CASSPIAGGHGEQYF.

The chain combines TRBV19 with TRBJ2-7; 10 positions match TRBD1. Germline-derived CDR1 and CDR2 are LNHDA and SQIVND (reference sequence). V shed 4 bases and J 2 bases; nucleotides not matched to a gene: 2. The length of the CDR3 is 14 residues. CDR3 sequence (DNA): TGTGCCAGTAGTAGACAGGGGGCGGCCTACGAGCAGTACTTC. Encoded protein: CASSRQGAAYEQYF.

The CDR3 region is CASSSTGANTGELFF. DNA of the CDR3: TGCGCCAGCAGCTCGACAGGGGCGAACACCGGGGAGCTGTTTTTT. This chain links TRBV5-1 with TRBJ2-2; 8 positions match TRBD1. Germline CDR1 SGHRS, CDR2 YFSETQ. Trimming at V came to 3 bases and at J to 0 bases, leaving 1 base not matched to a gene. The CDR3 is made up of 15 amino acids.

The chain carries TRBV11-1 and TRBJ2-1, with 12 bases lining up with TRBD2. This CDR3 contains 15 residues. Germline CDR1 and CDR2: SGHAT and FQDESV (reference sequence). Trimming cost V 4 bases and J 4 bases; bases outside gene matches: 2. The CDR3 sequence: CASSSGTSGYNEQFF. In DNA, the CDR3 is TGTGCCAGCAGCTCAGGGACTAGCGGGTACAATGAGCAGTTCTTC.

The chain employs TRBV29-1 and TRBJ2-1; D is ambiguous. Germline CDR1 is SQVTM and CDR2 is ANQGSEA. The CDR3 is made up of 16 amino acids. V was shortened by 5 bases and J by 0 bases, with 17 bases between the two germline ends. The CDR3 DNA reads TGCAGCGTTCCCCGACCCTCCCCTAGCTCCTACAATGAGCAGTTCTTC. It is translated as CSVPRPSPSSYNEQFF.

The chain is built from TRBV9 and TRBJ2-3; D not resolved. V gave up 4 bases and J gave up 1 base, with 4 bases separating them. The CDR3 extends over 12 amino acids. Germline V lookup: CDR1 SGDLS, CDR2 YYNGEE. The CDR3 DNA reads as TGTGCCAGCAGCCCCGGCACAGATACGCAGTATTTT. It yields the protein CASSPGTDTQYF.

This sequence joins TRBV5-4 and TRBJ2-3; 13 nucleotides align to TRBD2. This CDR3 has 15 residues. Germline V gives CDR1 SGHNT, CDR2 YYREEE (reference sequence). Germline trimming cut 4 bases from V and 4 bases from J; bases unmatched to any gene: 3. CDR3 region: CASSLTSGGADTQYF. The CDR3 region has the DNA TGTGCCAGCAGCCTCACTAGCGGGGGGGCAGATACGCAGTATTTT.

The rearrangement uses TRBV6-5 and TRBJ1-1, with a weak D call TRBD1 (5 bases). The CDR3 contains 13 residues. The V and J ends lost 5 bases and 6 bases respectively, with 13 bases between them. Germline CDR1 is MNHEY and CDR2 is SVGAGI. In nucleotides, the CDR3 is TGTGCCAGCAGTAAATCTGCGGGGGCTGAAGCTTTCTTT. This encodes CASSKSAGAEAFF.

The chain couples TRBV27 to TRBJ2-1, with 10 bases aligning to TRBD2. J lost 4 bases, V lost 0 bases, and 3 bases had no gene match. Germline V gene lookup returns CDR1 MNHEY and CDR2 SMNVEV (reference sequence). The CDR3 runs to 16 residues. In nucleotides, the CDR3 is TGTGCCAGCAGTTTATCGGCTAGCGGGGGATACAATGAGCAGTTCTTC. Its protein is CASSLSASGGYNEQFF.

J is TRBJ1-3 and V is TRBV29-1, with D possibly matching TRBD1 (6 bases). The CDR3 length is 13 residues. Germline V gene data show CDR1 as SQVTM and CDR2 as ANQGSEA. The V and J ends lost 3 bases and 6 bases respectively, with 12 bases between them. The CDR3 region has the DNA TGCAGCGTTGATGGGCAGGGGTCAAACACCATATATTTT. It is translated as CSVDGQGSNTIYF.

J is TRBJ2-3 and V is TRBV11-2, with no clear D. Trimming took off 5 bases at V and 0 bases at J, with 9 bases between the two ends. The CDR3 is made up of 14 amino acids. In germline, CDR1 is SGHAT, CDR2 FQNNGV. The CDR3 protein is CASSPKTSTDTQYF. The CDR3 coding sequence is TGTGCCAGCAGCCCGAAGACTAGCACAGATACGCAGTATTTT.

In regard to this clone: The junction and the germline gene differ at one end; a read error may be behind it. The chain uses TRBV7-3 and TRBJ2-5, with D possibly being TRBD1 (6 bases). The CDR3 length is 15 residues. Looked up from germline, CDR1 is SGHTA and CDR2 is FQGTGA. The CDR3 nucleotides read TGTGCCAGCAGCCTAACCCGGGACAATCAAGAGACCCAGTACTTC. Translation: CASSLTRDNQETQYF.

In its sample, this clone was seen a few times. The V and J genes are TRBV6-5 and TRBJ2-3, with 10 bases lining up with TRBD1. After removal of 5 bases from V and 3 bases from J, the junction contained 2 bases not matched to a gene. Germline CDR1 is MNHEY and CDR2 is SVGAGI. The CDR3 is 14 amino acids. CDR3 coding DNA: TGTGCCAGCAGTCGGGACAGGGGAACAGATACGCAGTATTTT. Translating gives CASSRDRGTDTQYF.

This clone was seen more than once but under ten times. CDR3 bases: TGTGCCAGCACTCCGACAGTCTACACTGAAGCTTTCTTT. Its protein is CASTPTVYTEAFF. The chain employs TRBV6-1 and TRBJ1-1, with a possible D match to TRBD1 (5 bases). V was clipped by 7 bases and J by 3 bases, with 12 bases between them. In germline, CDR1 is MNHNS, CDR2 SASEGT. The CDR3 is 13 residues long.

This clone was seen more than once but under ten times. The chain is built from TRBV28 and TRBJ1-1; perhaps TRBD1 as D (5 bases). There are 15 residues in the CDR3. With 0 bases removed from V and 1 base from J, the gap between germline ends came to 9 bases. Germline V gives CDR1 MDHEN, CDR2 SYDVKM. CDR3 nucleotide sequence: TGTGCCAGCAGTTTATGGGGGCGCAGGAACACTGAAGCTTTCTTT. Translation gives CASSLWGRRNTEAFF.

The chain couples TRBV7-3 to TRBJ2-1; maybe TRBD1 (6 bases). The CDR3 has 18 amino acids. Germline V lookup: CDR1 SGHTA, CDR2 FQGTGA. V was pared by 4 bases and J by 0 bases, with 19 bases between. In DNA form, the CDR3 reads TGTGCCAGCAGCTCAGAGGGAGTAGACAGGAGCTCCTACAATGAGCAGTTCTTC. This codes for CASSSEGVDRSSYNEQFF.

The chain is built from TRBV21-1 and TRBJ1-4; TRBD1, the table's D call, lacks a check against the DNA. TRBV21-1 is termed a pseudogene. The CDR3 has 16 residues. DNA for the CDR3: TGTGCCAGCAGCCCGCCCGGGGACAGGGGTAATGAAAAACTGTTTTTT. Residues: CASSPPGDRGNEKLFF.

The chain carries TRBV28 and TRBJ2-1, with 7 bases matching TRBD2. Germline values: CDR1 MDHEN, CDR2 SYDVKM. With 10 bases clipped from V and 4 bases from J, the junction kept 13 bases outside the gene matches. The CDR3 runs 15 residues. CDR3 DNA sequence: TGTGCCATCCTAGGAGAGGGAGCGGGGTACAATGAGCAGTTCTTC. It is translated as CAILGEGAGYNEQFF.

The chain joins TRBV4-2 to TRBJ2-1, with 8 nucleotides matching TRBD2. The germline gives CDR1 LGHNA, CDR2 YNFKEQ. V shed 1 base and J 4 bases; nucleotides not matched to a gene: 6. The CDR3 consists of 16 residues. The CDR3 coding sequence is TGTGCCAGCAGCCAAGTGGCGGGGGGACAATACAATGAGCAGTTCTTC. Amino acid sequence: CASSQVAGGQYNEQFF.

The J gene is TRBJ2-5, the V gene TRBV5-1; 9 bases line up with TRBD1. Per the germline V gene, CDR1 is SGHRS and CDR2 is YFSETQ. This CDR3 region has 15 residues. V shed 2 bases, J shed 2 bases, and the junction held 4 bases outside the gene matches. The CDR3 is CASSFGDRGQETQYF. The CDR3 DNA reads as TGCGCCAGCAGCTTTGGAGACAGGGGGCAAGAGACCCAGTACTTC.

The chain links TRBV6-5 to TRBJ2-7, with 9 bases aligning to TRBD2. V lost 6 bases and J lost 6; bases outside the gene matches: 6. This CDR3 spans 13 amino acids. Germline CDR1 reads MNHEY; CDR2 reads SVGAGI. The CDR3: CASRAGGPVEQYF. The DNA of the CDR3 is TGTGCCAGCAGGGCGGGGGGGCCGGTCGAGCAGTACTTC.

This chain joins TRBV29-1 and TRBJ2-1; possible D gene TRBD2, 6 bases. CDR3 length: 14 residues. Germline CDR1 reads SQVTM; CDR2 reads ANQGSEA. The V gene lost 5 bases and the J gene lost 9 bases, with 20 bases spanning the gap. The CDR3 here is CSVRERVGNLEQFF. CDR3 bases: TGCAGCGTTAGAGAGCGGGTTGGGAACCTTGAGCAGTTCTTC.

This chain links TRBV6-5 with TRBJ2-7; TRBD1 matches 7 bases. J lost 6 bases, V lost 4 bases, and 9 bases had no gene match. Germline CDR1 MNHEY, CDR2 SVGAGI. The CDR3 consists of 14 residues. The CDR3 protein is CASSFDRAGGEQYF. DNA for the CDR3: TGTGCCAGCAGTTTCGACAGGGCTGGGGGCGAGCAGTACTTC.

The chain carries TRBV28 and TRBJ2-7; the D gene is possibly TRBD1 (5 bases). Trimming stripped 2 bases from V and 2 bases from J, with 10 bases between. The CDR3 length is 14 residues. The V gene's germline CDR1 is MDHEN and CDR2 SYDVKM. CDR3 DNA: TGTGCCAGCAGTTTAGGACAACCCACCTACGAGCAGTACTTC. It encodes CASSLGQPTYEQYF.

This rearrangement joins TRBV7-3 to TRBJ2-7; 14 positions match TRBD2. CDR1 and CDR2 (germline): SGHTA, FQGTGA. Trimming took 0 bases from V and 0 from J; bases not matched to a gene: 1. This CDR3 contains 17 residues. Written as DNA, the CDR3 is TGTGCCAGCAGCTTAACCGGGACTAGCGGGAGCTCCTACGAGCAGTACTTC. Its translation: CASSLTGTSGSSYEQYF.

This chain links TRBV6-1 with TRBJ1-4, with D possibly being TRBD1 (5 bases). The CDR3 has 14 amino acids. The ends were cut back, 7 bases at V and 3 bases at J, with 12 bases in the middle. CDR1 is MNHNS, CDR2 SASEGT, per germline. CDR3 coding DNA: TGTGCCAGCACCCCCCGGGGGGCTAATGAAAAACTGTTTTTT. This gives the protein CASTPRGANEKLFF.

The chain employs TRBV7-9 and TRBJ1-4; D is unresolved. Trimming shortened V by 6 bases and J by 3 bases, and 11 bases separated the two germline ends. CDR1 is SEHNR, CDR2 FQNEAQ, per germline (reference sequence). The CDR3 totals 14 residues. DNA of the CDR3: TGTGCCAGCAGTTCGTGGAGCTCTAATGAAAAACTGTTTTTT. Protein product: CASSSWSSNEKLFF.

The gene calls are TRBV7-2 and TRBJ2-7; 8 bases are a match to TRBD2. CDR1 SGHTA and CDR2 FQGNSA come from the germline V gene. V shed 1 base, J shed 3 bases, and the junction held 2 bases outside the gene matches. This CDR3 region has 14 residues. In DNA, the CDR3 is TGTGCCAGCAGCTTAGATAGCGGGAACTACGAGCAGTACTTC. Encoded protein: CASSLDSGNYEQYF.

For the CDR3, the DNA is TGTGCCAGCAGCTTGGGGACTAGCGGGTCCACAGATACGCAGTATTTT. This gives the protein CASSLGTSGSTDTQYF. The chain couples TRBV7-8 to TRBJ2-3; 12 nucleotides line up with TRBD2. The germline CDR1 and CDR2 sequences are SGHVS and FQNEAQ. The V segment lost 3 bases and the J segment 2 bases; nucleotides outside the gene matches: 3. CDR3 length: 16 amino acids.